Following are 8 T cell receptor beta chains from one sample sequenced in a study of blood T cells in healthy people across ages. Primers used in a second PCR of roughly 7 to 11 cycles were a sample-barcoded 5' primer and a J-beta primer mix. One entry per CDR3 protein, called by TCRdb with MiXCR from the 5' RACE reads. The sample consists of 600,000 to 800,000 distinct CDR3 sequences, over 40% of them appearing once. Sequencing used blood. These receptor sequences come from a woman aged 80 or older in good health.

Concerning this clonotype itself: This may arise from a read error, as a much more abundant clone is one base away. The rearrangement joins TRBV6-6 to TRBJ1-2, with D unclear. Germline CDR1 is MNHNY and CDR2 is SVGAGI (reference sequence). This CDR3 region has 11 residues. In DNA, the CDR3 is TGTGTCAGCAGTCCAGGACGGCCTTACACCTTC. Translated, it gives CVSSPGRPYTF.

The chain has TRBV12-3 or TRBV12-4 and TRBJ2-1; no clear D. The V end lost 4 bases, the J end lost 4 bases, and 5 bases lay between the germline ends. This CDR3 comprises 12 residues. Here the CDR3 reads CASSSRYNEQFF. The CDR3 DNA reads as TGTGCCAGCAGTTCCCGTTACAATGAGCAGTTCTTC.

As concerns this clonotype: The junction departs from the called germline gene at one end, perhaps through a read error. The chain links TRBV5-1 to TRBJ2-1; D is undetermined. Looked up from germline, CDR1 is SGHRS and CDR2 is YFSETQ. The CDR3 consists of 11 residues. The CDR3 nucleotides read TGCGCCAGCACCCTGTACAGTGAGCAGTTCTTC. The encoded protein is CASTLYSEQFF.

This clonotype was recorded many times. The rearrangement links TRBV7-7 to TRBJ2-7; 7 bases line up with TRBD1. Trimming removed 3 bases from V and 0 bases from J; junction bases left unmatched: 8. This CDR3 spans 16 amino acids. Germline V gene data show CDR1 as SSHAT and CDR2 as FNYEAQ (reference sequence). The CDR3 sequence: CASSLEPGQSSYEQYF. For the CDR3, the DNA is TGTGCCAGCAGCTTGGAACCGGGACAGAGCTCCTACGAGCAGTACTTC.

This clonotype was counted only a few times. The chain combines TRBV7-9 with TRBJ1-6; weak D call: TRBD1 (6 bases). V lost 5 bases to trimming and J lost 0 bases, with 17 bases between them. From germline, CDR1 is SEHNR and CDR2 FQNEAQ (reference sequence). CDR3 length: 18 amino acids. The chain's CDR3 is CASSGRTGMVSYNSPLHF. Here the CDR3 DNA reads TGTGCCAGCAGCGGCCGTACAGGGATGGTCTCCTATAATTCACCCCTCCACTTT.

Concerning this clonotype itself: Just one base apart from a much larger clone, this may be a read error. The rearrangement uses TRBV6-5 and TRBJ2-1; D tentatively reads TRBD1 or TRBD2 (5 bases each). Trimming pared 5 bases from V and 3 bases from J, leaving 14 bases between. CDR1 is MNHEY and CDR2 is SVGAGI in the germline V gene. This CDR3 region has 15 residues. CDR3 loop: CASSPPGPDYNEQFF. The DNA for the CDR3 is TGTGCCAGCAGTCCCCCGGGACCAGACTACAATGAGCAGTTCTTC.

This chain connects TRBV2 to TRBJ2-7; D might be TRBD2 (6 bases). This CDR3 spans 15 amino acids. Between the trimmed V and J ends, which lost 0 bases and 3 bases, there was a span of 12 bases. Germline V gene data show CDR1 as SNHLY and CDR2 as FYNNEI. CDR3 bases: TGTGCCAGCAGTGAAGCCGGGACTTCCAACTACGAGCAGTACTTC. It encodes CASSEAGTSNYEQYF. Based on the CDR3 plus reference TRBV2 and TRBJ2-7, the full variable domain is EPEVTQTPSHQVTQMGQEVILRCVPISNHLYFYWYRQILGQKVEFLVSFYNNEISEKSEIFDDQFSVERPDGSNFTLKIRSTKLEDSAMYFCASSEAGTSNYEQYFGPGTRLTVT.

This rearrangement joins TRBV20-1 to TRBJ2-1; a possible D gene is TRBD2 (5 bases). CDR3 size: 13 residues. Trimming shortened V by 3 bases and J by 5 bases, and 11 bases separated the two germline ends. Germline assignment: CDR1 DFQATT and CDR2 SNEGSKA (reference sequence). The CDR3 protein is CSASMDWNNEQFF. The CDR3 region has the DNA TGCAGTGCTAGTATGGACTGGAACAATGAGCAGTTCTTC.